This record concerns one T cell receptor beta chain sequence. The data stem from a study of T cells expressing NK-cell markers. One entry per CDR3 protein, without DNA, is what TCRdb gives after re-calling the 5' RACE reads. The specimen's table records 150,000 or so distinct CDR3 sequences. The germline CDR1 and CDR2 sequences are KGHDR and SFDVKD. This CDR3 is built from 15 residues. The chain uses TRBV24-1 and TRBJ2-1; TCRdb indicates TRBD1, and absent DNA this call remains unverified. The sample was blood T cells: a sorted CD56 or NKG2C T cell subset, CD4+ or CD8+ T cells, or bulk PBMC T cells (not recorded which). The clonotype originates from a woman aged 18-70 years in good health. The chain's CDR3 is CATSDLRTGGNEQFF.